The present entry profiles one T cell receptor beta chain with its context. Its cognate antigen is unknown. CD4+CD25+CD127- Tregs, CD4+CD25- non-Tregs, CD4 and CD8 cells were sorted. The protocol was immunoSEQ multiplex PCR, while the TCRdb copy is restricted to in-frame clones and leaves out a portion. Of some 68,000 clones listed, 65% to 85% are singletons. CDR1 is SGHNT and CDR2 is YYREEE in the germline V gene (reference sequence). V lost 4 bases and J lost 2; bases outside the gene matches: 8. This CDR3 region has 16 residues. The sample originates from a study of Tregs in tolerant kidney transplant recipients. Broader study findings: Expanding Tregs on activated donor B cells appeared to best identify donor-specific TCRbeta clones. Biological reproducibility was not directly addressed, but technical replication error appeared minimal. Validation in larger populations is needed because few patients were studied.

This sequence originates from a human donor in good health. The J gene is TRBJ2-3, the V gene TRBV5-4, with 9 bases lining up with TRBD1. The sequenced sample was CD4+ T cells from blood. As DNA, the CDR3 is TGTGCCAGCAGCCCAGGGGACAGGGTCTCCACAGATACGCAGTATTTT. This translates into CASSPGDRVSTDTQYF.